This T cell receptor (beta chain) was retrieved from a study of cytomegalovirus exposure and HLA in healthy donors. PCR was performed using 60 Vbeta and 13 Jbeta primers. Some clones are missing from TCRdb's copy, which holds only in-frame ones; the method was immunoSEQ multiplex PCR. The top ten clones hold 6.5% to 8.5% of a sample with about 89,000 clones, 85% of them seen once. Findings and limits, study-wide: The study had only CMV serostatus as immune exposure information.

Concerning this clone: Its antigen is not identified.

This CDR3 has 15 residues. Trimming cost V 8 bases and J 0 bases; bases outside gene matches: 7. CDR1 SQVTM and CDR2 ANQGSEA come from the germline V gene. Sequencing used PBMCs. The receptor was derived from a man between 40 and 49 years old in good health and CMV-seropositive. V gene TRBV29-1 combines with J gene TRBJ2-7, with 13 bases fitting TRBD2. The CDR3 sequence: CSFEGLAGFSYEQYF. The DNA of the CDR3 is TGCAGCTTCGAGGGACTAGCGGGATTCTCCTACGAGCAGTACTTC.